The 2 T cell receptor beta chains presented below share a single source sample, sequenced in a study of blood T cells in healthy people across ages (dated by TCRdb to about 2015). The receptor library was made with 5' RACE. For sequencing, an Illumina HiSeq 2500 was employed. A second PCR of 7 to 11 cycles was performed with a sample-barcoded 5' primer and a J-beta primer mix. Using fastp trimming at Q25 and MiXCR clonotype assembly, TCRdb reanalyzed the public sequencing data and kept in-frame beta chains. Rows merge per CDR3 protein into single entries with the most common DNA and genes. This sample holds 700,000 to 800,000 distinct CDR3 sequences; about 40% were observed only once. The ten largest clones add up to more than 20% of the sample. What was sequenced was blood. The receptors were gathered from a woman aged 55-69 years in good health.

This clonotype appeared a few times. The chain links TRBV9 to TRBJ2-1; 7 bases fit TRBD2. CDR3 size: 12 residues. In germline, CDR1 is SGDLS, CDR2 YYNGEE. J gave up 10 bases and V 5 bases, and 6 bases lay outside the gene matches. This CDR3 is CASRVGGREQFF. CDR3 DNA: TGTGCCAGCAGGGTCGGGGGGAGGGAGCAGTTCTTC.

This clonotype was observed a handful of times. The V gene is TRBV18, the J gene TRBJ2-5; no clear D gene. The ends were cut back, 3 bases at V and 2 bases at J, with 10 bases in the middle. This CDR3 comprises 14 residues. Germline lookup yields CDR1 KGHSH and CDR2 LQKENI. The CDR3 nucleotides read TGTGCCAGCTCACCCGGTTGGGGTCAAGAGACCCAGTACTTC. Amino acids: CASSPGWGQETQYF. Full variable domain (rest looked up from reference TRBV18 and TRBJ2-5): NAGVMQNPRHLVRRRGQEARLRCSPMKGHSHVYWYRQLPEEGLKFMVYLQKENIIDESGMPKERFSAEFPKEGPSILRIQQVVRGDSAAYFCASSPGWGQETQYFGPGTRLLVL.